The T cell receptor beta chain under discussion was sequenced for a study of blood T cell repertoires in COVID-19. Across the whole study: T cells, B-cell-depleted T cells, or PBMCs provided the cDNA or gDNA that served as material.

The J segment lost 13 bases and the V segment lost 4 bases, leaving 10 bases of the junction unmatched. Germline CDR1 and CDR2: SGHTA and FQGNSA. The CDR3 length is 14 residues. The repertoire was sequenced with immunoSEQ multiplex PCR; TCRdb's copy has only in-frame clones and lacks some. Among about 230,000 clones listed, approximately 80% were seen once. The sample taken for sequencing was peripheral blood. The chain joins TRBV7-2 to TRBJ1-6, with TRBD1 identical over 7 bases. This sequence was found in a woman older than 75 with COVID-19, enrolled during active disease. CDR3 in amino acids: CASSSGQSTLPLHF. The CDR3 coding sequence is TGTGCCAGCAGCTCGGGACAGTCAACCCTTCCCCTCCACTTT. Combining the CDR3 with reference TRBV7-2 and TRBJ1-6 gives the whole variable domain GAGVSQSPSNKVTEKGKDVELRCDPISGHTALYWYRQSLGQGLEFLIYFQGNSAPDKSGLPSDRFSAERTGGSVSTLTIQRTQQEDSAVYLCASSSGQSTLPLHFGNGTRLTVT.